This T cell receptor beta chain was captured in a study of Ad26.COV2.S vaccination and SARS-CoV-2 variants. Germline V gene data show CDR1 as SGHAT and CDR2 as FQNNGV. V dropped 1 base and J dropped 6 bases, with 6 bases sitting between them. This CDR3 has 13 amino acids. Generated by immunoSEQ multiplex PCR, the TCRdb table keeps only in-frame clones and is missing some. The repertoire holds 350,000 to 500,000 clones, approximately 92% seen once, with 12% in the top ten. Documented treatment: roughly 19 received Ad26.COV2.S at low or high dose, single or two shots; 5 received placebo; per-sample allocation not given. Collection of samples fell on day 63 after the first vaccine or placebo injection.

V is TRBV11-2 and J is TRBJ2-2; possibly TRBD1 or TRBD2 for D (5 bases each). The receptor was derived from a person between 18 and 65 years old who received the Ad26.COV2.S COVID-19 vaccine or a placebo. Material: peripheral blood, obtained in a trial of Ad26.COV2.S vaccine versus placebo. Here the CDR3 DNA reads TGTGCCAGCAGCTTAGTGGGGGCCGGGGAGCTGTTTTTT. Its protein product is CASSLVGAGELFF.